The text below deals with one T cell receptor (beta chain). This clone was picked up one time. Its binding antigen is unknown. The input lacks base qualities; no much larger clone sits a single base away. The data derive from a study of T cell responses to AZD1222 COVID-19 vaccine (dated by TCRdb to 2020 to 2022). Some background on the complete study: AZD1222 recipients given second doses at about 4 weeks or at about 12 weeks were pooled, since spike-specific TCR depth and breadth were not found to differ between the two schedules. TCR sequencing covered roughly 230 trial participants: 200 to 220 given two doses of AZD1222 and 26 given two doses of MenACWY control vaccine. Trial participants were enrolled by age into subgroups of 18-55, 56-69 and 70-plus years, and about 150, 27 and 61 TCR-sequenced participants, respectively, were included in these subgroups. Overall study results and their limits: The 56-69-year group was small, and its depth increase did not reach significance, likely because of low power. Reportedly, close to half of the unique spike-specific TCRs recognized epitopes lying outside the regions that are mutated in the B.1.351 and B.1.1.7 variants. Vaccine-associated CD4 TCRs spanned the whole spike protein, with dominant responses in regions 160-218 and 743-854. A significant rise in spike-specific TCR breadth and depth was observed after two AZD1222 doses relative to day 0 and relative to MenACWY recipients. Participants were mostly white British, with more females than males. The authors suggested clonal diversity may have been underestimated. Only five to seven AZD1222 recipients were SARS-CoV-2 seropositive at baseline, limiting conclusions about previously exposed vaccinees. Because no day 14 peak-response samples were available, the repertoires could be characterized only after the peak T cell response.

Its CDR3 holds 15 amino acids, cysteine through phenylalanine. Of all the DNA, just the CDR3 is kept, 45 bases in frame from base 1. The label giving this sample's time point can be read as: baseline before first vaccination. Samples from vaccinated people were obtained from the UK trials COV001 and COV002, which included a single-blind randomized controlled phase 2/3 trial of AZD1222 (ChAdOx1 nCoV-19) in healthy adults. For TCRbeta chain sequencing, PBMC samples from trial participants were taken at day 0 and at day 28 after the second dose. The CDR3 regions of human TCRbeta chains were analyzed by immunosequencing. Processing in the source paper ran as follows. Repertoire TCRs were matched against a reference library of SARS-CoV-2-specific TCRs generated with the MIRA antigen-specificity platform. Breadth was defined as the fraction of unique TCRs that were SARS-CoV-2-associated, and depth was defined as the fraction of total T cells that were SARS-CoV-2-associated. Using the MIRA data, each spike-specific TCR was assigned both to the spike region to which the TCR was reactive and to a CD4 or CD8 class. Log10-transformed breadth and depth values were compared by one-way ANOVA with Sidak's multiple comparisons tests. TCRdb retrieved this table from immuneACCESS and kept in-frame rearrangements only. Not all clones are present; in checked studies, unresolved V genes account for under half, and no reason is known for the remainder. For V, J and clone size, that table is used; D and trimming come from the DNA. This sample has some 110,000 clones in its table, and roughly 93% of those were observed once. The ten largest clones take up just under 3% of the sample.

The V and J segments used are TRBV21-1 and TRBJ2-5; TRBD2, the table's D call, was not compared with the DNA. TRBV21-1 is labeled a pseudogene. The TCR originated in an adult in good health. The specimen comprised peripheral blood, sampled on day 0 of AZD1222 vaccination. The nucleotides read TGTGCCAGCAGCAAAGTCTACGGGGAGGGAGGGACCCAGTACTTC. The translation is CASSKVYGEGGTQYF.